A single sample is the source of the 29 T cell receptor beta chains below, sequenced in a study of T cell repertoires in cytomegalovirus infection. TCRdb re-analysed the reads in MiXCR, keeping a single row per CDR3 protein. The repertoire holds roughly 760,000 distinct CDR3 sequences, with 35% as singletons. The sample comprised PBMCs. The receptors here all came from a human donor in good health (CMV status not recorded). Some clones in this sample may be carry-over from other donors' samples.

This chain connects TRBV7-9 to TRBJ1-1, with D maybe TRBD1 (6 bases). With 4 bases removed from V and 1 base from J, the gap between germline ends came to 16 bases. Germline CDR1 and CDR2: SEHNR and FQNEAQ (reference sequence). CDR3 length: 16 residues. CDR3 sequence (DNA): TGTGCCAGCAGCTCATTATCGGGGGGGGCGAACACTGAAGCTTTCTTT. Its translation: CASSSLSGGANTEAFF.

The CDR3 region is CASSPRPRFLTDTQYF. CDR3 nucleotides: TGTGCCAGCAGCCCCCGGCCTCGTTTTCTCACAGATACGCAGTATTTT. This chain links TRBV9 with TRBJ2-3; D is undetermined. The V and J ends lost 4 bases and 2 bases respectively, with 17 bases between them. Germline values: CDR1 SGDLS, CDR2 YYNGEE. The CDR3 runs to 16 residues.

The table lists this clonotype with a few counts. The V gene is TRBV2, the J gene TRBJ1-6, with 7 bases aligning to TRBD1. CDR1 is SNHLY and CDR2 is FYNNEI in the germline V gene. V dropped 3 bases and J dropped 0; count of bases not matched to a gene: 2. The CDR3 totals 16 residues. CDR3 in DNA: TGTGCCAGCAGTGAGGGGACAGTCTCCTATAATTCACCCCTCCACTTT. Amino acid sequence: CASSEGTVSYNSPLHF. The complete variable domain, with remaining parts taken from reference TRBV2 and TRBJ1-6, reads EPEVTQTPSHQVTQMGQEVILRCVPISNHLYFYWYRQILGQKVEFLVSFYNNEISEKSEIFDDQFSVERPDGSNFTLKIRSTKLEDSAMYFCASSEGTVSYNSPLHFGNGTRLTVT.

Note on this clonotype: The junction differs from germline at one of its ends, possibly a read error. V and J are TRBV15 and TRBJ2-3; D gene ambiguous. CDR1 and CDR2 (germline): LNHNV, YYDKDF (reference sequence). This CDR3 comprises 16 residues. CDR3 protein: CATSGEVPSNRDTQYF. Here the CDR3 DNA reads TGTGCCACCAGCGGAGAGGTACCTAGTAATCGGGATACGCAGTATTTT.

The chain combines TRBV29-1 with TRBJ1-4; possibly TRBD1 for D (5 bases). In germline, CDR1 is SQVTM, CDR2 ANQGSEA. The V end was cut by 1 base, the J end by 14 bases, with 11 bases between. The CDR3 length is 11 residues. DNA for the CDR3: TGCAGCGTTGAAGGCGGGACTCGGCTGTTTTTT. It is translated as CSVEGGTRLFF.

The CDR3 loop is CASSIGNSYEQYF. CDR3 DNA: TGTGCCAGTAGTATAGGCAACTCCTACGAGCAGTACTTC. J is TRBJ2-7 and V is TRBV19; D remains unclear. The CDR3 is 13 amino acids. CDR1 and CDR2 (germline): LNHDA, SQIVND (reference sequence). Trimming left V 1 base short and J 0 bases short, with 4 bases between.

In the case of this clonotype: This likely comes from a read error, as the CDR3 has no conserved phenylalanine or tryptophan at its end. The chain joins TRBV11-1 to TRBJ2-1; 8 bases match TRBD1. Germline V gene sequence: CDR1 SGHAT, CDR2 FQDESV (reference sequence). Unmatched junction bases numbered 9, after V lost 4 bases and J lost 1 base. The CDR3 sequence is 17 residues long. The CDR3 spells CASSSPRTGSSYNEQFI. The CDR3 DNA is TGTGCCAGCAGCTCCCCCAGGACAGGGAGTTCCTACAATGAGCAGTTCATC.

This clonotype was counted a few times. The chain has TRBV10-3 and TRBJ1-1; 8 bases agree with TRBD1. Germline CDR1 and CDR2: ENHRY and SYGVKD. The CDR3 length is 13 residues. V shed 5 bases, J shed 3 bases, and the junction held 2 bases outside the gene matches. CDR3 sequence (DNA): TGTGCCATCAGTCGACAGGGGCACACTGAAGCTTTCTTT. This encodes CAISRQGHTEAFF.

This rearrangement joins TRBV27 to TRBJ1-1; D is uncertain. The ends were cut back, 6 bases at V and 2 bases at J, with 13 bases in the middle. Germline V gene lookup returns CDR1 MNHEY and CDR2 SMNVEV (reference sequence). The CDR3 contains 14 residues. The CDR3 sequence is CASRVGGYNTEAFF. The CDR3 coding sequence is TGTGCCAGCAGAGTAGGAGGATATAACACTGAAGCTTTCTTT.

In this sample, this clonotype turned up a few times. The chain combines TRBV11-2 with TRBJ2-7; D is undetermined. Germline V gene data show CDR1 as SGHAT and CDR2 as FQNNGV. The CDR3 is 12 amino acids. Trimming shortened V by 2 bases and J by 3 bases, and 5 bases separated the two germline ends. CDR3 DNA: TGTGCCAGCAGCTTACCGGACTACGAGCAGTACTTC. The encoded protein is CASSLPDYEQYF. Looking up the rest from reference TRBV11-2 and TRBJ2-7 gives the full variable domain: EAGVAQSPRYKIIEKRQSVAFWCNPISGHATLYWYQQILGQGPKLLIQFQNNGVVDDSQLPKDRFSAERLKGVDSTLKIQPAKLEDSAVYLCASSLPDYEQYFGPGTRLTVT.

V usage is TRBV7-2 and J usage is TRBJ2-1; D call uncertain. V was trimmed by 1 base and J by 5 bases, leaving 9 bases between them. This CDR3 is built from 14 residues. CDR1 and CDR2 (germline): SGHTA, FQGNSA. CDR3 nucleotides: TGTGCCAGCAGCTTAGAGAGCAGAAACAATGAGCAGTTCTTC. It translates to CASSLESRNNEQFF.

The J gene is TRBJ2-7, the V gene TRBV7-9; TRBD1 aligns across 8 bases. V shed 1 base and J 7 bases; nucleotides not matched to a gene: 6. This CDR3 region has 14 residues. Per the germline V gene, CDR1 is SEHNR and CDR2 is FQNEAQ (reference sequence). CDR3 sequence reads: CASSLGQGATEQYF. CDR3 sequence (DNA): TGTGCCAGCAGCTTAGGGCAGGGGGCGACGGAGCAGTACTTC.

Ten or more counts support this clonotype. The chain is built from TRBV7-8 and TRBJ2-7; tentatively, D is TRBD2 (6 bases). V dropped 5 bases and J dropped 8 bases, with 31 bases sitting between them. The CDR3 has 18 residues. Germline V lookup: CDR1 SGHVS, CDR2 FQNEAQ. The CDR3 DNA reads as TGTGCCAGCAGCCTACCCCGGGGGTTACAAGAAGGGGCTACGAAGCAGTACTTC. Translation: CASSLPRGLQEGATKQYF. The full variable domain, rest sourced from reference TRBV7-8 and TRBJ2-7, is GAGVSQSPRYKVAKRGQDVALRCDPISGHVSLFWYQQALGQGPEFLTYFQNEAQLDKSGLPSDRFFAERPEGSVSTLKIQRTQQEDSAVYLCASSLPRGLQEGATKQYFGPGTRLTVT.

This clonotype showed up just a few times. The V and J genes are TRBV20-1 and TRBJ1-1; D is possibly TRBD1 (5 bases). Germline-derived CDR1 and CDR2 are DFQATT and SNEGSKA (reference sequence). V was trimmed by 0 bases and J by 0 bases, leaving 11 bases between them. This CDR3 spans 15 amino acids. The CDR3: CSARDKQGVNTEAFF. In DNA form, the CDR3 reads TGCAGTGCTAGAGATAAGCAGGGCGTGAACACTGAAGCTTTCTTT.

This clonotype was seen a few times. The chain is built from TRBV6-5 and TRBJ2-3, with 7 positions matching TRBD2. The length of the CDR3 is 14 residues. With V trimmed by 4 bases and J by 2 bases, 3 bases remained unmatched. Per the germline V gene, CDR1 is MNHEY and CDR2 is SVGAGI. Written as DNA, the CDR3 is TGTGCCAGCAGTTCTGGGACTATCACAGATACGCAGTATTTT. Translating it yields CASSSGTITDTQYF.

The V and J genes are TRBV20-1 and TRBJ1-1; 7 nucleotides align to TRBD1. The CDR3 sequence is 12 residues long. Germline CDR1 reads DFQATT; CDR2 reads SNEGSKA (reference sequence). V was clipped by 5 bases and J by 4 bases; unmatched bases: 4. CDR3 sequence: CSALPGGTEAFF. CDR3 DNA sequence: TGCAGTGCTTTACCAGGGGGCACTGAAGCTTTCTTT.

The chain joins TRBV28 to TRBJ2-3; 8 bases line up with TRBD1. Losses at the gene ends were 9 bases for V and 2 bases for J; bases not matched to a gene: 7. CDR3 length: 14 residues. Germline V gene data show CDR1 as MDHEN and CDR2 as SYDVKM. CDR3 bases: TGTGCCAGTTTTAACAGGGGGATCACAGATACGCAGTATTTT. Encoded protein: CASFNRGITDTQYF.

This clonotype was detected ten times or more. J is TRBJ2-3 and V is TRBV7-2; D gene uncertain. V lost 1 base and J 3 bases, leaving 8 bases between the germline ends. Germline loops: CDR1 SGHTA, CDR2 FQGNSA. This CDR3 contains 14 residues. The CDR3 protein is CASSLGLVTDTQYF. In DNA, the CDR3 is TGTGCCAGCAGCTTAGGGCTAGTAACAGATACGCAGTATTTT.

The chain has TRBV7-9 and TRBJ2-1, with D unclear. Trimming pared 3 bases from V and 4 bases from J, leaving 10 bases between. The germline V gene encodes CDR1 SEHNR and CDR2 FQNEAQ (reference sequence). This CDR3 has 14 amino acids. The CDR3 is CASSLVDGYNEQFF. The CDR3 DNA reads as TGTGCCAGCAGCTTGGTGGACGGATACAATGAGCAGTTCTTC.

V usage is TRBV2 and J usage is TRBJ1-5; the D gene is possibly TRBD1 (5 bases). V was trimmed by 3 bases and J by 6 bases, leaving 15 bases between them. The CDR3 length is 15 residues. Germline loops: CDR1 SNHLY, CDR2 FYNNEI. The CDR3 DNA is TGTGCCAGCAGTGATTGGGGGGGTATCACTCAGCCCCAGCATTTT. Amino acids: CASSDWGGITQPQHF.

This chain connects TRBV27 to TRBJ2-7; possibly TRBD1 for D (6 bases). CDR3 length: 15 amino acids. The V and J ends lost 7 bases and 6 bases respectively, with 22 bases between them. The V gene's germline CDR1 is MNHEY and CDR2 SMNVEV (reference sequence). The CDR3 DNA sequence: TGTGCCAGCACCAAGGACAACCTTAGGGGGAGCGAGCAGTACTTC. It yields the protein CASTKDNLRGSEQYF.

The CDR3 loop reads CASSYRDRYYGYTF. The CDR3, as DNA: TGTGCCAGCAGTTACCGGGACAGATACTATGGCTACACCTTC. V usage is TRBV28 and J usage is TRBJ1-2; 7 nucleotides line up with TRBD1. The CDR3 runs to 14 residues. CDR1 and CDR2 (germline): MDHEN, SYDVKM. The junction had 5 bases not matched to a gene; V was cut back by 4 bases and J by 3 bases.

This clonotype was observed a handful of times. CDR3 residues: CASSFSPGQHNEQFF. CDR3 DNA: TGTGCCAGCAGCTTTAGCCCCGGGCAGCACAATGAGCAGTTCTTC. V and J are TRBV7-6 and TRBJ2-1; no clear D. The CDR3 extends over 15 amino acids. Trimming removed 3 bases from V and 5 bases from J, with 14 bases in between. Germline-derived CDR1 and CDR2 are SGHVS and FNYEAQ. Filled out from reference TRBV7-6 and TRBJ2-1, the complete variable domain reads GAGVSQSPRYKVTKRGQDVALRCDPISGHVSLYWYRQALGQGPEFLTYFNYEAQQDKSGLPNDRFSAERPEGSISTLTIQRTEQRDSAMYRCASSFSPGQHNEQFFGPGTRLTVL.

This clonotype has just one count. V usage is TRBV9 and J usage is TRBJ2-2, with 9 bases that match TRBD1. The J segment lost 6 bases and the V segment lost 3 bases, leaving 6 bases of the junction unmatched. Germline CDR1 and CDR2: SGDLS and YYNGEE. The CDR3 runs 15 residues. CDR3 nucleotide sequence: TGTGCCAGCAGCGATTACAGGGGGCAAGCCGGGGAGCTGTTTTTT. Translation gives CASSDYRGQAGELFF.

The V gene is TRBV4-2, the J gene TRBJ1-2; the D is unclear. CDR1 and CDR2 from the germline V gene are LGHNA and YNFKEQ. Between the trimmed V and J ends, which lost 1 base and 4 bases, there was a span of 10 bases. The CDR3 totals 14 residues. The CDR3 DNA reads TGTGCCAGCAGCCAAGGAGAGGACGGCTATGGCTACACCTTC. It is translated as CASSQGEDGYGYTF.

This clonotype was detected ten times or more. The CDR3 nucleotides read TGTGCCACCCTCGGGGGACGGAGCTATGGCTACACCTTC. Amino acids: CATLGGRSYGYTF. The V and J genes are TRBV19 and TRBJ1-2; TRBD1 might be the D (5 bases). V lost 10 bases to trimming and J lost 4 bases, with 16 bases between them. The CDR3 extends over 13 amino acids. Germline CDR1 is LNHDA and CDR2 is SQIVND (reference sequence).

This clonotype was seen a handful of times. The J gene is TRBJ2-5, the V gene TRBV12-3 or TRBV12-4; weak D call: TRBD1 (6 bases). Trimming took 2 bases from V and 2 from J, leaving 15 bases between them. CDR3 length: 16 amino acids. The CDR3 nucleotides are TGTGCCAGCAGTTTATTCTGGACAGAGGAACAAGAGACCCAGTACTTC. This translates into CASSLFWTEEQETQYF.

The CDR3 spells CATSDSRTSGERYGNIQYF. In DNA form, the CDR3 reads TGTGCCACCAGTGATTCGCGGACTAGCGGGGAGAGATATGGAAACATTCAGTACTTC. The chain links TRBV24-1 to TRBJ2-4; 12 bases match TRBD2. The germline gives CDR1 KGHDR, CDR2 SFDVKD. This CDR3 has 19 residues. V lost 2 bases, J lost 6 bases, and 13 bases stayed unmatched.

This chain connects TRBV11-1 to TRBJ2-7; tentative D call: TRBD1 (6 bases). Germline lookup yields CDR1 SGHAT and CDR2 FQDESV (reference sequence). The germline V and J ends were trimmed by 5 bases and 4 bases, with 12 bases remaining between them. The CDR3 has 13 residues. The CDR3 sequence: CASSRRRGYEQYF. DNA for the CDR3: TGTGCCAGCAGCCGTCGCAGGGGTTACGAGCAGTACTTC. Together with reference TRBV11-1 and TRBJ2-7, the CDR3 gives the full variable domain: EAEVAQSPRYKITEKSQAVAFWCDPISGHATLYWYRQILGQGPELLVQFQDESVVDDSQLPKDRFSAERLKGVDSTLKIQPAELGDSAMYLCASSRRRGYEQYFGPGTRLTVT.